Sequencing of this TCR beta chain was carried out in a study of blood T cell repertoires in COVID-19 (dated by TCRdb to the early 2020s). In the study overall: Collaborator samples came from the United States, Italy and Spain and covered acute and convalescent phases of COVID-19. Nearly every sample came with metadata listing a de-identified subject ID, COVID-19 status, age in years and sex. The material from the prospective study consisted of cDNA or gDNA derived from T cells, B-cell-depleted T cells, or PBMCs. Where available, HLA class I and class II types were taken from metadata supplied by the sample provider and were not determined by assay-based typing. Deeply sampled blood TCRbeta repertoires from subjects exposed to, actively infected with, or recovered from COVID-19 were included in the dataset. A freely available public database, intended as a resource for researchers studying the immune response to SARS-CoV-2, is where the repertoires were released. Samples came from the ongoing ImmuneRACE study (first 160 participants) plus 1,254 subjects from 6 global collaborators. The study at large found these results: How much clinical and demographic metadata was included differed by source and by participant, and the metadata was provided uncurated.

The cysteine opens and the phenylalanine closes a CDR3 of 15 amino acids. CDR3 DNA only is kept here, 45 bases in frame from base 1. CDR1 and CDR2, looked up from the germline V gene (reference sequence), are LNHDA and SQIVND. Trimming takes 3 bases off V and 1 base off J; junction bases not matched to a gene: 4. Regarding this clone: Its specific antigen is unknown. No clone much larger than this one lies a single base away; base qualities are absent.

TCRbeta CDR3 regions were amplified from genomic DNA by means of the immunoSEQ Assay, a bias-controlled multiplex PCR. The source study handled its data this way. The number of nucleated cells in each sample was estimated by amplification of reference gene primers within the assay. To quantify the absolute abundance of each unique TCRbeta CDR3 rearrangement, sequence reads were collapsed and filtered. For each sample, productive Simpson clonality was calculated as the square root of Simpson's diversity index across productive rearrangements. Sourced from immuneACCESS, this table was stored by TCRdb with only in-frame sequences that have V and J called. A share of the clones is absent; for the studies checked, an unresolved V gene accounts for under half, and the remainder has no known explanation. That table gives V, J and clone size, and the DNA gave D and trimming. The sample includes fewer than 350,000 clones, with about four fifths observed a single time. Clones ranked in the top ten supply just under 3% of the sample.

Each collaborating institution followed its own protocols to collect whole blood in K2EDTA tubes. Collaborator samples were shipped for TCRbeta analysis as frozen whole blood, isolated PBMCs, or DNA extracted from either sample type. The clonotype was recovered from a woman aged 60-75 years with active or convalescent COVID-19. This chain is built from TRBV19 and TRBJ2-5, and 8 junctional nucleotides match TRBD2. What was sequenced was peripheral blood. In nucleotide form, the sequence is TGTGCCAGTAGTATGTTAGCGGGGTTCCAAGAGACCCAGTACTTC. Its translation reads: CASSMLAGFQETQYF.